The 20 T cell receptor beta chains below all came from one sample that was sequenced in a study of blood T cells in healthy people across ages. PCR was performed a second time for 7 to 11 cycles using a sample-barcoded 5' primer and a J-beta primer mix. TCRdb itself ran the 5' RACE reads through MiXCR, one entry per CDR3 protein. The profile covers about 780,000 distinct CDR3 sequences, with under 30% appearing a single time and around 3% taken by the ten largest. This sample also belongs to another study, concerning T cells of mothers and their children.

The sequenced material came from blood. The receptors come from a boy between 10 and 17 years old in good health.

This clonotype occurred once. The J gene is TRBJ1-1, the V gene TRBV7-9; a possible D gene is TRBD1 (6 bases). V lost 3 bases to trimming and J lost 4 bases, with 24 bases between them. The CDR3 is 18 amino acids. Germline CDR1 reads SEHNR; CDR2 reads FQNEAQ (reference sequence). The DNA for the CDR3 is TGTGCCAGCAGCTTCAGGACAGAAGGGCCAGGTAGGGTCACTGAAGCTTTCTTT. Protein product: CASSFRTEGPGRVTEAFF.

The gene calls are TRBV3-1 and TRBJ2-7; possible D gene TRBD1, 5 bases. Germline CDR1 reads LGHDT; CDR2 reads YNNKEL (reference sequence). CDR3 length: 14 residues. V lost 1 base to trimming and J lost 3 bases, with 10 bases between them. The CDR3 sequence is CASSQGPGIYEQYF. CDR3 nucleotide sequence: TGTGCCAGCAGCCAAGGACCAGGGATCTACGAGCAGTACTTC.

The chain recombines TRBV29-1 with TRBJ1-2, with D perhaps matching TRBD1 (6 bases). This CDR3 contains 14 residues. With 0 bases removed from V and 4 bases from J, the gap between germline ends came to 12 bases. CDR1 and CDR2 (germline): SQVTM, ANQGSEA. For the CDR3, the DNA is TGCAGCGTTGAAGATCCCGGACAGCCCTATGGCTACACCTTC. Translating gives CSVEDPGQPYGYTF.

This clonotype was found a few times. V gene TRBV2 combines with J gene TRBJ2-4; D might be TRBD2 (5 bases). The CDR3 loop spans 13 amino acids. Germline assignment: CDR1 SNHLY and CDR2 FYNNEI. Between the trimmed V and J ends, which lost 6 bases and 8 bases, there was a span of 14 bases. The CDR3 protein is CASSLGVTDIQYF. The CDR3 DNA sequence: TGTGCCAGCAGCCTCGGGGTCACGGACATTCAGTACTTC.

This clonotype was recorded a few times. V gene TRBV15 combines with J gene TRBJ1-1; 8 bases are shared with TRBD1. V shed 5 bases, J shed 5 bases, and the junction held 10 bases outside the gene matches. The CDR3 loop spans 15 amino acids. From germline, CDR1 is LNHNV and CDR2 YYDKDF (reference sequence). CDR3 sequence reads: CATSYQRQGRTEAFF. The CDR3 bases are TGTGCCACCAGCTACCAAAGACAGGGGAGGACTGAAGCTTTCTTT.

This clonotype was seen a few times. V and J are TRBV29-1 and TRBJ2-5; D uncertain. Trimming shortened V by 4 bases and J by 4 bases, and 4 bases separated the two germline ends. The CDR3 consists of 10 residues. Germline lookup yields CDR1 SQVTM and CDR2 ANQGSEA. This CDR3 reads CSVARETQYF. The DNA of the CDR3 is TGCAGCGTTGCCAGAGAGACCCAGTACTTC.

V is TRBV7-9 and J is TRBJ2-5; D possibly corresponds to TRBD1 (5 bases). TRBJ2-7 explains the end of the DNA better; the J call may be wrong. CDR3 length: 13 residues. Germline CDR1 and CDR2: SEHNR and FQNEAQ (reference sequence). This CDR3 is CASSSPGMDEQYF. In DNA form, the CDR3 reads TGTGCCAGCAGCTCTCCAGGGATGGACGAGCAGTACTTC.

The chain has TRBV6-2 or TRBV6-3 and TRBJ2-7; 12 bases fit TRBD2. The ends lost 3 bases at V and 11 bases at J; junction bases unmatched: 5. The germline gives CDR1 MNHEY, CDR2 SVGEGT. The CDR3 length is 13 residues. Here the CDR3 DNA reads TGTGCCAGCAGTTATGACCGGACTAGCGGGAAGTACTTC. Residues: CASSYDRTSGKYF.

The V call is TRBV20-1, the J call TRBJ2-5; D is perhaps TRBD2 (5 bases). Germline CDR1 DFQATT, CDR2 SNEGSKA (reference sequence). The CDR3 spans 15 residues. V was clipped by 5 bases and J by 4 bases, with 20 bases between them. The CDR3 DNA reads as TGCAGTGCTTATAAGGGAGTAGGGCCTTCAGAGACCCAGTACTTC. This translates into CSAYKGVGPSETQYF.

The chain employs TRBV12-3 or TRBV12-4 and TRBJ2-1; D not resolved. Trimming took 2 bases from V and 6 from J, leaving 5 bases between them. This CDR3 has 12 amino acids. CDR3 sequence: CASSLLSNEQFF. The DNA of the CDR3 is TGTGCCAGCAGTTTACTTAGCAATGAGCAGTTCTTC.

The chain uses TRBV2 and TRBJ2-5; 8 bases map to TRBD1. Per germline, CDR1 SNHLY and CDR2 FYNNEI. J was trimmed by 10 bases and V by 7 bases; bases with no gene match: 17. The CDR3 length is 15 residues. The CDR3 coding sequence is TGTGCCAGCAAAGCCGATAGGGGGACAGGTTGGAGCCAGTACTTC. Translating gives CASKADRGTGWSQYF.

The chain uses TRBV10-3 and TRBJ2-5; 11 positions match TRBD1. CDR1 and CDR2 from the germline V gene are ENHRY and SYGVKD. Trimming at V came to 3 bases and at J to 5 bases, leaving 5 bases not matched to a gene. This CDR3 contains 15 residues. CDR3 nucleotides: TGTGCCATCAGTGACCCGGGACAGGGGGAGGAGACCCAGTACTTC. It encodes CAISDPGQGEETQYF.

The chain links TRBV29-1 to TRBJ2-7; maybe TRBD2 (5 bases). The CDR3 covers 13 residues. Germline CDR1 is SQVTM and CDR2 is ANQGSEA. The V and J ends lost 1 base and 4 bases respectively, with 11 bases between them. For the CDR3, the DNA is TGCAGCGTTGAAGGGGGAGAGAAGTACGAGCAGTACTTC. Translation gives CSVEGGEKYEQYF.

In its sample, this clonotype was seen a few times. The rearrangement links TRBV12-3 or TRBV12-4 to TRBJ2-1; the match to TRBD1 covers 9 bases. Trimming at V came to 7 bases and at J to 9 bases, leaving 7 bases not matched to a gene. CDR3 length: 13 amino acids. DNA for the CDR3: TGTGCCAGCATTGAGGGACAGGGCTTTGAGCAGTTCTTC. Residues: CASIEGQGFEQFF.

The gene calls are TRBV6-1 and TRBJ1-1, with 7 bases aligning to TRBD1. Trimming removed 4 bases from V and 8 bases from J; junction bases left unmatched: 7. The CDR3 has 13 residues. CDR1 and CDR2 (germline): MNHNS, SASEGT. This CDR3 reads CASSATPDREAFF. The CDR3 coding sequence is TGTGCCAGCAGTGCAACCCCGGACAGGGAAGCTTTCTTT.

The chain joins TRBV12-3 or TRBV12-4 to TRBJ1-6; D not resolved. CDR3 length: 15 amino acids. Trimming took off 2 bases at V and 8 bases at J, with 13 bases between the two ends. CDR3 amino acids: CASSLRQLGDSPLHF. The CDR3 DNA sequence: TGTGCCAGCAGTTTAAGACAACTGGGAGATTCACCCCTCCACTTT.

This chain joins TRBV20-1 and TRBJ1-5; D is unresolved. Trimming pared 3 bases from V and 3 bases from J, leaving 9 bases between. The CDR3 is made up of 13 amino acids. Germline CDR1 is DFQATT and CDR2 is SNEGSKA (reference sequence). CDR3 DNA: TGCAGTGCTAGGGCCCTTGTCAATCAGCCCCAGCATTTT. Its translation: CSARALVNQPQHF.

This clonotype turned up a few times. The gene calls are TRBV28 and TRBJ2-3; D is ambiguous. This CDR3 contains 14 residues. In germline, CDR1 is MDHEN, CDR2 SYDVKM. The V gene lost 4 bases and the J gene lost 4 bases, with 12 bases spanning the gap. Written as DNA, the CDR3 is TGTGCCAGCAGTTCTGCTACCTCCGCAGATACGCAGTATTTT. This encodes CASSSATSADTQYF.

The genes are TRBV20-1 and TRBJ2-7, with 11 nucleotides matching TRBD1. CDR1 and CDR2 (germline): DFQATT, SNEGSKA (reference sequence). The CDR3 covers 14 residues. V dropped 4 bases and J dropped 4; count of bases not matched to a gene: 6. This CDR3 reads CSATRTGGSYEQYF. The CDR3, as DNA: TGCAGTGCTACACGGACAGGGGGCTCTTACGAGCAGTACTTC.

The rearrangement uses TRBV3-1 and TRBJ2-5; D gene unclear. The germline CDR1 and CDR2 sequences are LGHDT and YNNKEL (reference sequence). Trimming cost V 5 bases and J 7 bases, with 23 bases left between them. CDR3 length equals 16 residues. The chain's CDR3 is CASSIPQPYHLGTQYF. CDR3 in DNA: TGTGCCAGCAGCATACCACAGCCGTACCATTTAGGGACCCAGTACTTC.